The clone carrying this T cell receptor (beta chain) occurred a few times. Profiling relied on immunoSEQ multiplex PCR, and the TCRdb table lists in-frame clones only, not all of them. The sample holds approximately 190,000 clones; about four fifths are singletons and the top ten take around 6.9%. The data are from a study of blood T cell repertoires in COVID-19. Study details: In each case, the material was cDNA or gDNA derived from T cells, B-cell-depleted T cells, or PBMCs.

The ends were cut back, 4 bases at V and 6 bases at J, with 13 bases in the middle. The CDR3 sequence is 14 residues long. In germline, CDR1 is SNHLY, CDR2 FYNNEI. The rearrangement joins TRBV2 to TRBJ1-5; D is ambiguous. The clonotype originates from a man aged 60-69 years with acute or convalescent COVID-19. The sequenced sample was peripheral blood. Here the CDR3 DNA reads TGTGCCAGCAGTGGAGCGGCCCCCAGTCAGCCCCAGCATTTT. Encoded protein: CASSGAAPSQPQHF.